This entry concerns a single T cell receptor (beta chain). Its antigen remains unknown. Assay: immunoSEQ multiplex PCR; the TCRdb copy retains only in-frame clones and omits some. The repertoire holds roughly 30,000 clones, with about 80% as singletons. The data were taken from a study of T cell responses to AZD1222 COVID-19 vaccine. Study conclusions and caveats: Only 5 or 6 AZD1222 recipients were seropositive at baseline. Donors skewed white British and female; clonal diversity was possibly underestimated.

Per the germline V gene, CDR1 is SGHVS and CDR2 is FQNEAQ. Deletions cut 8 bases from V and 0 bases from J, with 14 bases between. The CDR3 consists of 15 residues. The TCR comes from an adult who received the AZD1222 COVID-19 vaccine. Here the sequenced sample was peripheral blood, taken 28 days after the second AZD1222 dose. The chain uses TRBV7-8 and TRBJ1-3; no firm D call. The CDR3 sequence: CASHSSTSSGNTIYF. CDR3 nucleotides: TGTGCCAGCCATTCCAGCACTTCCTCTGGAAACACCATATATTTT.